This TCR beta chain was captured by sequencing in a study of T cell repertoires in cytomegalovirus infection. Across the whole study: Public TCR beta signature analysis indicated the presence of both CMV infection and matching HLA type.

Trimming left V 5 bases short and J 6 bases short, with 4 bases between. There are 11 residues in the CDR3. From germline, CDR1 is SGHVS and CDR2 FQNEAQ. TCRdb used MiXCR to reprocess the reads, holding one entry per CDR3 protein. The sample lists about 300,000 distinct CDR3 sequences; roughly 26% were seen once. This clonotype was found many times. The antigen remains undetermined. The study's findings and limits: CMV-specific TCR beta clonotypes restricted by HLA-C were the ones dominating the ex vivo response.

Sequencing used PBMCs. This chain connects TRBV7-8 to TRBJ2-2, with unresolved D. The source is a human donor in good health (CMV status not recorded). Some clones in this sample may be carry-over from other donors' samples. CDR3 DNA: TGTGCCAGCAGCCGGTCCGGGGAGCTGTTTTTT. It is translated as CASSRSGELFF. Together with reference TRBV7-8 and TRBJ2-2, the CDR3 gives the full variable domain: GAGVSQSPRYKVAKRGQDVALRCDPISGHVSLFWYQQALGQGPEFLTYFQNEAQLDKSGLPSDRFFAERPEGSVSTLKIQRTQQEDSAVYLCASSRSGELFFGEGSRLTVL.